This TCR beta chain was identified in a study of TIL therapy for anti-PD-1-resistant metastatic lung cancer. Overall study context: Median tumor mutation burden was under 1.9 mutations per megabase.

Trimming removed 5 bases at V and 5 bases at J, with 15 bases between. Germline V CDR1 and CDR2: LGHNA, YSLEER. This CDR3 has 15 amino acids. Sequencing used immunoSEQ v3. The method was immunoSEQ multiplex PCR; TCRdb's version includes in-frame clones alone and lacks a portion of them. The sample yields about 16,000 clones, 74% seen once. Time point defined: pre-treatment sample, taken before nivolumab and TIL therapy. The material was blood, obtained at baseline. The V call is TRBV4-3, the J call TRBJ2-2; D may correspond to TRBD1 or TRBD2 (5 bases each). The TCR originated in a person aged 25 to 79 with non-small cell lung cancer. The CDR3 coding sequence is TGCGCCAGCAGCGTACGAGGGGCAGGTACCGGGGAGCTGTTTTTT. Translation: CASSVRGAGTGELFF.